A selection of T cell receptor beta chains follows, all from one sample in a study of shared clonotypes between healthy human individuals. Method: immunoSEQ multiplex PCR; TCRdb's copy keeps in-frame clones and lacks some. The table shows roughly 410,000 clones, with around 96% occurring only once. Material: memory CD8+ T cells sorted from blood. The receptors were gathered from a man aged 30 to 39 in good health. Each CDR3 is given with its conserved first and last residue. The D gene is left open where the match is weak. The listing skips clone size in some rows; elsewhere it reads once, few, many or a size class.

size: .
J: TRBJ2-2
V: TRBV7-9
D: .
CDR3: CASSRGGHLNTGELFF
DNA: TGTGCCAGCAGCCGCGGTGGGCACTTGAACACCGGGGAGCTGTTTTTT

size: .
J: TRBJ2-4
V: TRBV5-1
D: TRBD2
CDR3: CASRSGLAGVGEDKNIQYF
DNA: TGCGCCAGCCGAAGCGGACTAGCGGGAGTAGGGGAAGACAAAAACATTCAGTACTTC

size: .
J: TRBJ2-3
V: TRBV20-1
D: .
CDR3: CSAARDTQYF
DNA: TGCAGTGCCGCCCGAGATACGCAGTATTTT

size: .
J: TRBJ2-5
V: TRBV25-1
D: .
CDR3: CASSVLYGRLQTQYF
DNA: TGTGCCAGCAGTGTACTATACGGTAGGTTACAGACCCAGTACTTC

size: .
J: TRBJ1-1
V: TRBV27
D: .
CDR3: CASSPERNTEAFF
DNA: TGTGCCAGCAGCCCAGAACGAAACACTGAAGCTTTCTTT

size: .
J: TRBJ2-1
V: TRBV6-5
D: .
CDR3: CASSYSLVYANEQFF
DNA: TGTGCCAGCAGTTACTCGTTGGTATACGCCAATGAGCAGTTCTTC

size: .
J: TRBJ2-3
V: TRBV27
D: TRBD2
CDR3: CASSRASGTDTQYF
DNA: TGTGCCAGCAGTAGGGCTAGCGGAACAGATACGCAGTATTTT

size: .
J: TRBJ2-1
V: TRBV6-5
D: TRBD1
CDR3: CASSYGTGGEQFF
DNA: TGTGCCAGCAGTTACGGAACAGGGGGTGAGCAGTTCTTC

size: .
J: TRBJ2-7
V: TRBV5-4
D: .
CDR3: CASSFSGAPRAYEQYF
DNA: TGTGCCAGCAGCTTCTCAGGGGCCCCTCGGGCCTACGAGCAGTACTTC

size: .
J: TRBJ2-3
V: TRBV6-9
D: .
CDR3: CASSPDGTGFTDTQYF
DNA: TGTGCCAGCAGCCCGGACGGTACCGGTTTCACAGATACGCAGTATTTT

size: .
J: TRBJ2-1
V: TRBV18
D: .
CDR3: CASSPPRGRLEQFF
DNA: TGTGCCAGCTCACCACCCCGGGGCCGTCTTGAGCAGTTCTTC

size: .
J: TRBJ2-1
V: TRBV5-1
D: TRBD2
CDR3: CASSFFWREGYNEQFF
DNA: TGCGCCAGCAGCTTTTTTTGGCGGGAGGGTTACAATGAGCAGTTCTTC

size: .
J: TRBJ2-2
V: TRBV7-9
D: TRBD2
CDR3: CASSLAGSSGVNTGELFF
DNA: TGTGCCAGCAGCTTAGCCGGCTCTAGCGGGGTGAACACCGGGGAGCTGTTTTTT

size: .
J: TRBJ2-1
V: TRBV25-1
D: .
CDR3: CASSDFFGRPYNEQFF
DNA: TGTGCCAGCAGTGACTTTTTCGGACGGCCCTACAATGAGCAGTTCTTC

size: .
J: TRBJ1-2
V: TRBV5-5
D: .
CDR3: CASSLVGASGGYTF
DNA: TGTGCCAGCAGCTTGGTAGGGGCTTCCGGGGGCTACACCTTC

size: .
J: TRBJ2-5
V: TRBV29-1
D: TRBD2
CDR3: CSVRTSGRMETQYF
DNA: TGCAGCGTTCGGACTAGCGGGAGAATGGAGACCCAGTACTTC

size: .
J: TRBJ2-3
V: TRBV7-9
D: .
CDR3: CASSSSGKDTQYF
DNA: TGTGCCAGCAGTTCATCAGGGAAAGATACGCAGTATTTT

size: once
J: TRBJ1-1
V: TRBV11-2
D: .
CDR3: CASSQIHLNTEAFF
DNA: TGTGCCAGCAGCCAAATTCACTTGAACACTGAAGCTTTCTTT

size: .
J: TRBJ2-2
V: TRBV30
D: TRBD2
CDR3: CAWTSGRNTGELFF
DNA: TGTGCCTGGACTAGCGGGAGGAACACCGGGGAGCTGTTTTTT

size: once
J: TRBJ1-4
V: TRBV7-9
D: .
CDR3: CASSFSAVELFF
DNA: TGTGCCAGCAGCTTTAGTGCTGTAGAACTGTTTTTT

size: .
J: TRBJ1-3
V: TRBV18
D: .
CDR3: CASSRQTPSGNTIYF
DNA: TGTGCCAGCTCTAGACAGACCCCTTCTGGAAACACCATATATTTT

size: .
J: TRBJ2-7
V: TRBV7-9
D: .
CDR3: CASSFLGSYEQYF
DNA: TGTGCCAGCAGCTTTTTGGGCTCCTACGAGCAGTACTTC

size: .
J: TRBJ2-1
V: TRBV28
D: .
CDR3: CASSLFANEQFF
DNA: TGTGCCAGCAGTTTATTTGCCAATGAGCAGTTCTTC

size: .
J: TRBJ2-1
V: TRBV5-5
D: TRBD1
CDR3: CASSRGQGVIEQFF
DNA: TGTGCCAGCAGCCGGGGACAGGGGGTTATTGAGCAGTTCTTC

size: .
J: TRBJ1-4
V: TRBV14
D: .
CDR3: CASSHFGLLNEKLFF
DNA: TGTGCCAGCAGCCATTTTGGACTGCTTAATGAAAAACTGTTTTTT

size: .
J: TRBJ1-1
V: TRBV2
D: .
CDR3: CAILDTGNTEAFF
DNA: TGTGCCATCTTGGATACAGGGAACACTGAAGCTTTCTTT

size: once
J: TRBJ2-4
V: TRBV6-1
D: TRBD1
CDR3: CASSARDRAKNIQYF
DNA: TGTGCCAGCAGTGCCCGGGACAGGGCCAAAAACATTCAGTACTTC

size: .
J: TRBJ1-3
V: TRBV29-1
D: .
CDR3: CSGATASGNTIYF
DNA: TGCAGCGGAGCGACAGCCTCTGGAAACACCATATATTTT

size: once
J: TRBJ2-7
V: TRBV5-8
D: TRBD1
CDR3: CASSPGQDEQYF
DNA: TGTGCCAGCAGCCCGGGACAGGACGAGCAGTACTTC

size: .
J: TRBJ1-2
V: TRBV28
D: .
CDR3: CASSPITGTVYGYTF
DNA: TGTGCCAGCAGTCCAATTACCGGGACTGTCTATGGCTACACCTTC

size: .
J: TRBJ2-2
V: TRBV10-1
D: TRBD2
CDR3: CASSALRGSPKGTGELFF
DNA: TGCGCCAGCAGTGCCCTACGCGGGAGCCCGAAGGGCACCGGGGAGCTGTTTTTT

size: .
J: TRBJ2-7
V: TRBV19
D: TRBD2
CDR3: CASSTSWTSSYEQYF
DNA: TGTGCCAGTAGTACGTCGTGGACTAGCTCCTACGAGCAGTACTTC

size: .
J: TRBJ2-7
V: TRBV28
D: TRBD2
CDR3: CASSVNSGRTSYEQYF
DNA: TGTGCCAGCAGTGTAAATAGCGGGAGGACCTCCTACGAGCAGTACTTC

size: .
J: TRBJ2-1
V: TRBV19
D: TRBD2
CDR3: CASSIRTSGSPYNEQFF
DNA: TGTGCCAGTAGTATTCGGACTAGCGGGAGTCCCTACAATGAGCAGTTCTTC

size: .
J: TRBJ1-4
V: TRBV28
D: .
CDR3: CASSLGLGNEKLFF
DNA: TGTGCCAGCAGTTTGGGGTTGGGGAACGAAAAACTGTTTTTT

size: .
J: TRBJ2-3
V: TRBV5-4
D: TRBD2
CDR3: CASSLASGLTDTQYF
DNA: TGTGCCAGCAGCTTGGCTAGCGGACTCACAGATACGCAGTATTTT

size: .
J: TRBJ1-5
V: TRBV6-5
D: .
CDR3: CASSYSTGTQPQHF
DNA: TGTGCCAGCAGTTACTCGACTGGGACTCAGCCCCAGCATTTT

size: .
J: TRBJ2-5
V: TRBV2
D: TRBD2
CDR3: CASKLSGRETQYF
DNA: TGTGCCAGCAAGCTTAGCGGGAGAGAGACCCAGTACTTC

size: .
J: TRBJ2-2
V: TRBV19
D: .
CDR3: CASSLRFTGDGNTGELFF
DNA: TGTGCCAGTAGTTTACGATTCACGGGAGATGGGAACACCGGGGAGCTGTTTTTT

size: once
J: TRBJ1-5
V: TRBV19
D: TRBD1
CDR3: CASSSETGTGSNQPQHF
DNA: TGTGCCAGTAGCTCTGAAACCGGGACAGGTAGCAATCAGCCCCAGCATTTT

size: .
J: TRBJ1-3
V: TRBV6-6
D: TRBD1
CDR3: CASSYPGTGRGNTIYF
DNA: TGTGCCAGCAGTTACCCCGGGACAGGGAGAGGAAACACCATATATTTT

size: .
J: TRBJ2-1
V: TRBV4-1
D: .
CDR3: CASSQGSVKLSYNEQFF
DNA: TGCGCCAGCAGCCAAGGGTCGGTAAAACTAAGCTACAATGAGCAGTTCTTC

size: .
J: TRBJ2-3
V: TRBV10-3
D: .
CDR3: CATRDSPTTDTQYF
DNA: TGTGCCACCAGAGACTCCCCAACCACAGATACGCAGTATTTT

size: .
J: TRBJ2-1
V: TRBV6-5
D: .
CDR3: CASSSTGAFNEQFF
DNA: TGTGCCAGCAGTTCGACAGGAGCCTTCAATGAGCAGTTCTTC

size: once
J: TRBJ1-2
V: TRBV6-5
D: .
CDR3: CASSYAGSYGYTF
DNA: TGTGCCAGCAGTTACGCAGGTAGCTATGGCTACACCTTC

size: .
J: TRBJ1-2
V: TRBV28
D: .
CDR3: CASSLGRGYTF
DNA: TGTGCCAGCAGTTTAGGGAGAGGCTACACCTTC

size: .
J: TRBJ2-7
V: TRBV18
D: .
CDR3: CASSPPTSWEQYF
DNA: TGTGCCAGCTCACCACCGACTAGTTGGGAGCAGTACTTC

size: .
J: TRBJ2-7
V: TRBV6-1
D: .
CDR3: CASSEVGLYEQYF
DNA: TGTGCCAGCAGTGAAGTGGGCCTTTACGAGCAGTACTTC

size: .
J: TRBJ2-5
V: TRBV7-9
D: .
CDR3: CASSLETAAVQETQYF
DNA: TGTGCCAGCAGCTTAGAAACAGCGGCTGTACAAGAGACCCAGTACTTC

size: .
J: TRBJ1-4
V: TRBV5-5
D: TRBD1
CDR3: CASRQGAKLFF
DNA: TGTGCCAGCAGACAGGGGGCAAAACTGTTTTTT

size: .
J: TRBJ2-7
V: TRBV5-1
D: .
CDR3: CASSLEDNSYEQYF
DNA: TGCGCCAGCAGCTTGGAGGACAACTCCTACGAGCAGTACTTC

size: .
J: TRBJ2-1
V: TRBV14
D: TRBD2
CDR3: CASSQELAGWYNEQFF
DNA: TGTGCCAGCAGCCAAGAGCTAGCGGGATGGTACAATGAGCAGTTCTTC

size: .
J: TRBJ1-5
V: TRBV5-1
D: TRBD1
CDR3: CASSLFGFAGQGPQPQHF
DNA: TGCGCCAGCAGCTTGTTTGGTTTCGCGGGACAGGGCCCTCAGCCCCAGCATTTT

size: .
J: TRBJ2-1
V: TRBV5-4
D: TRBD1
CDR3: CASRSGTVNEQFF
DNA: TGTGCCAGCAGGTCCGGGACAGTGAATGAGCAGTTCTTC

size: .
J: TRBJ2-2
V: TRBV6-6
D: .
CDR3: CASSYSGNTGELFF
DNA: TGTGCCAGCAGTTACTCAGGGAACACCGGGGAGCTGTTTTTT

size: .
J: TRBJ2-1
V: TRBV5-4
D: TRBD1
CDR3: CASSLGTGPSSYNEQFF
DNA: TGTGCCAGCAGCCTCGGGACAGGTCCTAGCTCCTACAATGAGCAGTTCTTC

size: .
J: TRBJ2-7
V: TRBV28
D: .
CDR3: CASSLDWRYEQYF
DNA: TGTGCCAGCAGTTTAGACTGGCGCTACGAGCAGTACTTC

size: .
J: TRBJ1-2
V: TRBV29-1
D: TRBD1
CDR3: CSVVRQGYGYTF
DNA: TGCAGCGTTGTAAGACAGGGCTATGGCTACACCTTC

size: .
J: TRBJ2-1
V: TRBV5-1
D: .
CDR3: CASSPQNNEQFF
DNA: TGCGCCAGCAGCCCACAAAACAATGAGCAGTTCTTC